Below, 16 T cell receptor beta chains from the same sample are listed, as sequenced in a study of regulatory T cells in long-lasting Graves disease. As for time point: newly diagnosed GD, antithyroid drugs for less than 3 months. Preparation of the TCR library used RNA extracted from PBMCs. With iRepertoire HTBI primers and Arm-PCR of CDR3 regions, TCR beta libraries were built. TCRdb used MiXCR to reprocess the multiplex PCR reads, holding one entry per CDR3 protein. This table has around 420,000 distinct CDR3 sequences, 15% to 18% appearing once. The material was peripheral blood mononuclear cells (PBMCs), obtained at new diagnosis, from a patient treated with antithyroid drugs. All receptors come from a female donor with Graves disease.

This clonotype was picked up many times. The chain is built from TRBV9 and TRBJ1-1, with D tentatively TRBD1 (5 bases). The V end lost 2 bases, the J end lost 5 bases, and 16 bases lay between the germline ends. CDR1 is SGDLS, CDR2 YYNGEE, per germline. The CDR3 is 15 amino acids. The CDR3: CASSVYQGGVTEAFF. As DNA, the CDR3 is TGTGCCAGCAGCGTTTACCAGGGAGGAGTAACTGAAGCTTTCTTT.

This clonotype was counted a few times. Germline is not matched at one junction end, which may reflect a read error. This CDR3 reads CAGSTRTGTDTQYF. The CDR3 DNA reads TGTGCCGGCAGCACCAGGACGGGGACAGATACGCAGTATTTT. This chain uses TRBV11-1 with TRBJ2-3; D is perhaps TRBD2 (5 bases). CDR1 is SGHAT, CDR2 FQDESV, per germline (reference sequence). The CDR3 contains 14 residues.

This clonotype was seen ten or more times. V and J are TRBV7-9 and TRBJ2-7; a possible D gene is TRBD2 (5 bases). V gave up 5 bases and J gave up 3 bases, with 20 bases separating them. The CDR3 is 16 residues long. Per the germline V gene, CDR1 is SEHNR and CDR2 is FQNEAQ (reference sequence). CDR3 loop: CASSPRGSREHYEQYF. The CDR3 DNA follows: TGTGCCAGCAGCCCCCGCGGGTCGAGGGAGCACTACGAGCAGTACTTC.

About this clonotype itself: A much more abundant neighbour one base away suggests this may be a read error. This rearrangement joins TRBV7-2 to TRBJ1-1, with D uncertain. The CDR3 runs to 12 residues. Germline V CDR1 and CDR2: SGHTA, FQGNSA. The V end lost 3 bases, the J end lost 4 bases, and 6 bases lay between the germline ends. CDR3 in amino acids: CASSFGATEAFF. The CDR3 coding sequence is TGTGCCAGCAGCTTCGGTGCCACTGAAGCTTTCTTT.

The rearrangement links TRBV14 to TRBJ2-5; D is undetermined. CDR3 length: 13 amino acids. CDR1 and CDR2 (germline): SGHDN, FVKESK. Deletions cut 1 base from V and 1 base from J, with 4 bases between. CDR3 sequence: CASSQGPQETQYF. The CDR3 region has the DNA TGTGCCAGCAGCCAAGGACCCCAAGAGACCCAGTACTTC.

This clonotype turned up a few times. The V and J genes are TRBV27 and TRBJ2-3; maybe TRBD2 (6 bases). V lost 6 bases to trimming and J lost 1 base, with 17 bases between them. CDR1 MNHEY and CDR2 SMNVEV come from the germline V gene (reference sequence). The CDR3 totals 16 residues. The CDR3 protein is CASSRTGGGGTDTQYF. CDR3 nucleotide sequence: TGTGCCAGCAGCCGGACGGGCGGAGGGGGCACAGATACGCAGTATTTT.

In its sample, this clonotype was seen many times. The gene calls are TRBV28 and TRBJ1-5; D is undetermined. Germline CDR1 is MDHEN and CDR2 is SYDVKM. With 2 bases removed from V and 1 base from J, the gap between germline ends came to 9 bases. The CDR3 length is 15 residues. In DNA, the CDR3 is TGTGCCAGCAGTTTAAAAGATCGGAGCAATCAGCCCCAGCATTTT. It yields the protein CASSLKDRSNQPQHF.

This clonotype occurred many times. V usage is TRBV27 and J usage is TRBJ2-7, with 9 positions matching TRBD2. V was pared by 5 bases and J by 1 base, with 3 bases of the junction left unmatched. The CDR3 runs 14 residues. The germline CDR1 and CDR2 sequences are MNHEY and SMNVEV (reference sequence). The CDR3 region has the DNA TGTGCCAGCAGTCGGACTAGCGCATCCTACGAGCAGTACTTC. This encodes CASSRTSASYEQYF.

A few counts support this clonotype. The chain has TRBV28 and TRBJ2-7; D is possibly TRBD2 (7 bases). Germline loops: CDR1 MDHEN, CDR2 SYDVKM. The CDR3 has 13 amino acids. With 5 bases removed from V and 6 bases from J, the gap between germline ends came to 14 bases. CDR3 DNA sequence: TGTGCCAGCAGTACCTGGAGGGGGGGCGAGCAGTACTTC. Its translation is CASSTWRGGEQYF.

This clonotype was recorded many times. This chain connects TRBV7-9 to TRBJ2-3, with 9 bases matching TRBD2. Trimming at V came to 5 bases and at J to 2 bases, leaving 8 bases not matched to a gene. The CDR3 has 16 amino acids. Germline loops: CDR1 SEHNR, CDR2 FQNEAQ (reference sequence). Here the CDR3 DNA reads TGTGCCAGCAGCCTGTTGACTAGCGGCGACACAGATACGCAGTATTTT. Translated, it gives CASSLLTSGDTDTQYF. Combining the CDR3 with reference TRBV7-9 and TRBJ2-3 gives the whole variable domain DTGVSQNPRHKITKRGQNVTFRCDPISEHNRLYWYRQTLGQGPEFLTYFQNEAQLEKSRLLSDRFSAERPKGSFSTLEIQRTEQGDSAMYLCASSLLTSGDTDTQYFGPGTRLTVL.

This clonotype was recorded only once. The chain uses TRBV7-2 and TRBJ2-6, with 7 bases fitting TRBD2. The CDR3 has 19 amino acids. Germline V lookup: CDR1 SGHTA, CDR2 FQGNSA. Trimming removed 5 bases from V and 0 bases from J; junction bases left unmatched: 13. Here the CDR3 DNA reads TGTGCCAGCAGCCCGCGGGGAGGGCAGATCCTCTCTGGGGCCAACGTCCTGACTTTC. Translating it yields CASSPRGGQILSGANVLTF.

This clonotype has at least ten counts. The chain uses TRBV9 and TRBJ2-2; D is undetermined. In germline, CDR1 is SGDLS, CDR2 YYNGEE. V lost 4 bases, J lost 7 bases, and 11 bases lay in between. The CDR3 spans 13 residues. CDR3 sequence reads: CASSPAVGGELFF. CDR3 nucleotides: TGTGCCAGCAGCCCCGCGGTGGGCGGGGAGCTGTTTTTT.

V usage is TRBV28 and J usage is TRBJ2-7; tentatively, D is TRBD2 (6 bases). V gave up 3 bases and J gave up 7 bases, with 19 bases separating them. This CDR3 is built from 15 residues. Germline-derived CDR1 and CDR2 are MDHEN and SYDVKM. The CDR3 DNA sequence: TGTGCCAGCAGTTTCGGGGGATATTACGATGTAGAGCAGTACTTC. This codes for CASSFGGYYDVEQYF.

This clonotype showed up just a few times. V gene TRBV12-3 or TRBV12-4 combines with J gene TRBJ1-4; no firm D call. The CDR3 extends over 18 amino acids. Trimming removed 7 bases at V and 4 bases at J, with 25 bases between. The CDR3 loop reads CASTLRIGPGRLNEKLFF. The CDR3, as DNA: TGTGCCAGCACCCTCCGGATAGGGCCGGGCCGTCTTAATGAAAAACTGTTTTTT.

This clonotype has ten or more counts. V gene TRBV6-5 combines with J gene TRBJ2-1; possibly TRBD2 for D (5 bases). Germline CDR1 is MNHEY and CDR2 is SVGAGI. Trimming left V 2 bases short and J 5 bases short, with 10 bases between. There are 14 residues in the CDR3. The CDR3 loop reads CASSYPRTHNEQFF. CDR3 coding DNA: TGTGCCAGCAGTTACCCCAGGACTCACAATGAGCAGTTCTTC.

This clonotype was seen only a few times. The V and J genes are TRBV7-2 and TRBJ1-2; TRBD1 is a possible D gene (5 bases). The V end was cut by 5 bases, the J end by 2 bases, with 15 bases between. Germline-derived CDR1 and CDR2 are SGHTA and FQGNSA. The CDR3 runs 15 residues. The CDR3 sequence is CASSRRRRENYGYTF. The CDR3 bases are TGTGCCAGCAGCCGACGGCGCAGGGAAAACTATGGCTACACCTTC.